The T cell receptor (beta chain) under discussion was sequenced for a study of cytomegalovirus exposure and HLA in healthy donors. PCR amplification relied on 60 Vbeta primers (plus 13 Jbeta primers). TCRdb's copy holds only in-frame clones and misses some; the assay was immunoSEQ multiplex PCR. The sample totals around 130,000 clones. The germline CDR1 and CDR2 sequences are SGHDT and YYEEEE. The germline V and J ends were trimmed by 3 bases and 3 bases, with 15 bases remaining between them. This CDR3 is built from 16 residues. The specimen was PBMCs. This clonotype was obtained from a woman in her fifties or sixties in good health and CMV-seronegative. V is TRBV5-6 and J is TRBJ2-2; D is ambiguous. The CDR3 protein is CASSYRTSSHTGELFF. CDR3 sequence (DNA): TGTGCCAGCAGCTATCGTACAAGTTCGCACACCGGGGAGCTGTTTTTT.